This is a list of T cell receptor beta chains from one sample in a study of early T cells in non-severe SARS-CoV-2 infection. One entry per CDR3 protein, called by TCRdb with MiXCR from the 5' RACE reads. This sample carries just under 65,000 distinct CDR3 sequences, 5.9% of them seen once, and the ten largest clones take around 3.4%. The sequenced sample was whole blood, obtained at baseline. These receptors all come from an adult who was a healthcare worker with PCR-confirmed SARS-CoV-2 infection or an uninfected control (not recorded which). The CDR3 runs from the conserved cysteine through the conserved F or W. A D gene is named only where the DNA matches it firmly. Size is stated for part of the rows, as once, few or many counts, or as a class when the clone is expanded.

cdr3_aa | cdr3_nt | d_call | j_call | v_call | clone_size
CSALAEHYEQYF | TGCAGTGCCCTAGCGGAACACTACGAGCAGTACTTC | TRBD2 | TRBJ2-7 | TRBV20-1 | few
CASSLDGSANEQFF | TGTGCCAGCAGCTTAGACGGAAGTGCGAATGAGCAGTTCTTC | NA | TRBJ2-1 | TRBV7-9 | NA
CATSDKDPGRRGEQFF | TGTGCCACCAGTGATAAAGACCCCGGGAGGCGGGGTGAGCAGTTCTTC | TRBD2 | TRBJ2-1 | TRBV24-1 | many
CSAFRQETNTGELFF | TGCAGTGCTTTCCGACAGGAGACCAACACCGGGGAGCTGTTTTTT | NA | TRBJ2-2 | TRBV20-1 | NA
CASSLVVLAGDSSTDTQYF | TGCGCCAGCAGCTTGGTGGTTCTGGCGGGAGACTCCAGCACAGATACGCAGTATTTT | TRBD2 | TRBJ2-3 | TRBV5-1 | many
CASSFSTADGYTF | TGTGCCAGCAGTTTCTCCACGGCTGATGGCTACACCTTC | NA | TRBJ1-2 | TRBV28 | many
CASSLLASSEGMPQYF | TGTGCCAGCAGTTTATTGGCTAGCTCCGAAGGAATGCCCCAGTACTTC | NA | TRBJ2-7 | TRBV12-3/TRBV12-4 | many
CASSVRERAYEQYF | TGTGCCAGCAGCGTCCGCGAGCGAGCCTACGAGCAGTACTTC | NA | TRBJ2-7 | TRBV5-6 | many
CSGGAMSEQYF | TGCAGTGGGGGTGCTATGAGCGAGCAGTACTTC | NA | TRBJ2-7 | TRBV20-1 | many
CASSYRQDSYEQYF | TGTGCCAGCAGTTACAGGCAGGACTCCTACGAGCAGTACTTC | NA | TRBJ2-7 | TRBV6-2/TRBV6-3 | many
CASSLLNTEAFF | TGTGCCAGCAGCTTACTGAACACTGAAGCTTTCTTT | NA | TRBJ1-1 | TRBV11-2 | many
CASSRILGQGTYEQYF | TGTGCCAGCAGCCGGATCCTGGGACAGGGAACCTACGAGCAGTACTTC | TRBD1 | TRBJ2-7 | TRBV28 | few
CASSSRGQGSEAFF | TGTGCCAGCAGTTCGAGGGGACAGGGGTCTGAAGCTTTCTTT | TRBD1 | TRBJ1-1 | TRBV12-3/TRBV12-4 | many